This is a list of T cell receptor beta chains from one sample in a study of T cell responses to AZD1222 COVID-19 vaccine. This table comes from immunoSEQ multiplex PCR, and its TCRdb copy is limited to in-frame clones, with some not included. The repertoire holds 140,000 to 150,000 clones, with more than 80% as singletons. Sample: peripheral blood, taken 28 days after the second dose of the MenACWY control vaccine. The receptors shown here come from an adult who received the MenACWY meningococcal vaccine as a control. Each CDR3 is given with its conserved first and last residue. D genes are given only for firm matches. A clone size is listed for some rows: how often the clone was seen (once, few, many), or a class if it is expanded.

NA	NA	13	TRBV19	TRBJ2-2	CASSMVNTGELFF	TGTGCCAGTAGTATGGTAAACACCGGGGAGCTGTTTTTT
NA	NA	15	TRBV4-3	TRBJ2-7	CASSQGRGYSYEQYF	TGCGCCAGCAGCCAAGGTCGGGGGTACTCCTACGAGCAGTACTTC
NA	NA	13	TRBV9	TRBJ2-1	CASSVAGNNEQFF	TGTGCCAGCAGCGTAGCAGGCAACAATGAGCAGTTCTTC
NA	NA	15	TRBV18	TRBJ1-3	CASSPGPGGGNTIYF	TGTGCCAGCTCACCCGGACCCGGCGGAGGAAACACCATATATTTT
NA	NA	16	TRBV15	TRBJ1-4	CATSWAFGATNEKLFF	TGTGCCACCAGCTGGGCATTCGGTGCAACTAATGAAAAACTGTTTTTT
NA	NA	14	TRBV5-6	TRBJ2-2	CASTRRGGLGELFF	TGTGCCAGCACCCGGAGGGGGGGTCTCGGGGAGCTGTTTTTT
once	TRBD2	16	TRBV7-2	TRBJ2-5	CASSLERTSGRKTQYF	TGTGCCAGCAGCTTAGAGAGGACTAGCGGGAGAAAGACCCAGTACTTC
NA	NA	13	TRBV7-9	TRBJ1-5	CASSPSGVQPQHF	TGTGCCAGCAGCCCTTCAGGGGTTCAGCCCCAGCATTTT
NA	NA	16	TRBV3-1/TRBV3-2	TRBJ1-6	CASSQGRSDGISPLHF	TGTGCCAGCAGCCAAGGACGTAGCGATGGGATTTCACCCCTCCACTTT
NA	NA	14	TRBV24-1	TRBJ1-5	CATSPEAFNQPQHF	TGTGCCACCAGTCCAGAAGCTTTCAATCAGCCCCAGCATTTT
NA	NA	14	TRBV5-1	TRBJ1-2	CASSPGPRGEGYTF	TGCGCCAGCAGCCCCGGACCCCGCGGGGAAGGCTACACCTTC
NA	TRBD1	15	TRBV5-5	TRBJ1-5	CASSPDRGPNQPQHF	TGTGCCAGCAGCCCGGACAGGGGTCCCAATCAGCCCCAGCATTTT
few	NA	12	TRBV2	TRBJ1-1	CASSRAGPEAFF	TGTGCCAGCAGTCGGGCGGGCCCTGAAGCTTTCTTT
NA	NA	15	TRBV7-9	TRBJ2-2	CASSESVGRAGELFF	TGTGCCAGCAGCGAAAGCGTAGGGCGGGCCGGGGAGCTGTTTTTT
NA	NA	13	TRBV12-3/TRBV12-4	TRBJ1-3	CASSLHSGNTIYF	TGTGCCAGCAGTTTACACTCTGGAAACACCATATATTTT
NA	TRBD1	12	TRBV19	TRBJ2-1	CASSIVGTGWFF	TGTGCCAGTAGTATAGTCGGGACAGGGTGGTTCTTC
NA	NA	14	TRBV5-1	TRBJ2-5	CASSLLGLEETQYF	TGCGCCAGCAGCTTGTTGGGGCTCGAAGAGACCCAGTACTTC
NA	TRBD1	15	TRBV3-1/TRBV3-2	TRBJ1-2	CASSQVGGGTDGYTF	TGTGCCAGCAGCCAAGTAGGAGGGGGCACTGACGGCTACACCTTC
NA	NA	13	TRBV19	TRBJ2-5	CASSTRTRETQYF	TGTGCCAGTAGCACGAGAACAAGAGAGACCCAGTACTTC
NA	TRBD1	14	TRBV30	TRBJ1-6	CAWSRGQGPSPLHF	TGTGCCTGGAGTCGGGGACAGGGGCCATCACCCCTCCACTTT